The clone carrying this TCR beta chain was detected a few times. Antigen unknown. V was shortened by 4 bases and J by 1 base, with 17 bases between the two germline ends. CDR3 size: 16 residues. Germline V CDR1 and CDR2: MDHEN, SYDVKM. It was with a sample-barcoded 5' primer and a J-beta primer mix that a second PCR of roughly 7 to 12 cycles was run. Paired-end reads containing CDR3 totaled no fewer than 3 million for each sample. MiXCR was run by TCRdb on the 5' RACE reads, yielding one entry per CDR3 protein. The table includes about 1.5 million distinct CDR3 sequences, roughly 40% detected once. Each sample gave at least 6.5 million isolated PBMCs. Total RNA, at least 6 micrograms per sample, came from PBMCs. This entry is derived from a study of blood T cells in healthy people across ages. Study-level findings and limits: Age advanced and TCR beta diversity per million T cells fell, roughly linearly.

Sample: blood. The chain combines TRBV28 with TRBJ2-7; tentatively, D is TRBD1 (6 bases). The source is a woman aged 18-29 years in good health. The chain's CDR3 is CASSSGGHRDSYEQYF. CDR3 sequence (DNA): TGTGCCAGCAGTTCGGGCGGCCACAGGGATTCCTACGAGCAGTACTTC.